The rows below give T cell receptor beta chains drawn from one sample of a study of shared clonotypes between healthy human individuals. Here immunoSEQ multiplex PCR was the method, and the copy in TCRdb shows in-frame clones only, minus some. This sample has about 490,000 clones; 81% occur once, and the top ten carry approximately 11%. The specimen was PBMCs. The receptors here all came from a woman aged 40 to 55 in good health. Some clones in this sample may be carry-over from other donors' samples. Each CDR3 is given with its conserved first and last residue. Each record gives: CDR3 DNA, CDR3 protein, D gene, V gene, clone size, J gene. A D gene is named only where the DNA matches it firmly. The size entry is marked missing in some rows and otherwise reads once, few, many or a size class.

CDR3 DNA: TGTGCCAGCAGCCCAGACTGGCAGCCCCAGCATTTT
CDR3 protein: CASSPDWQPQHF
D gene: .
V gene: TRBV7-8
clone size: .
J gene: TRBJ1-5

CDR3 DNA: TGTGCCAGCAGCTTAGCGAGGTGGAGGCTAGCGGGAACCCCCGGGGAGACCCAGTACTTC
CDR3 protein: CASSLARWRLAGTPGETQYF
D gene: TRBD2
V gene: TRBV7-8
clone size: .
J gene: TRBJ2-5

CDR3 DNA: TGTGCCAGCAGCGCCTCTAACTATGGCTACACCTTC
CDR3 protein: CASSASNYGYTF
D gene: .
V gene: TRBV9
clone size: .
J gene: TRBJ1-2

CDR3 DNA: TGCGCCAGCAGCCAAGAAAGTCTAGCGGGCAATGAGCAGTTCTTC
CDR3 protein: CASSQESLAGNEQFF
D gene: TRBD2
V gene: TRBV4-3
clone size: .
J gene: TRBJ2-1

CDR3 DNA: TGCGCCAGCAGCTCAGACAGGGGGCCTGAGACCCAGTACTTC
CDR3 protein: CASSSDRGPETQYF
D gene: TRBD1
V gene: TRBV5-1
clone size: once
J gene: TRBJ2-5

CDR3 DNA: TGTGCCAGCAGCTTGAGGACTAGCGGGAGTGGATACAATGAGCAGTTCTTC
CDR3 protein: CASSLRTSGSGYNEQFF
D gene: TRBD2
V gene: TRBV11-2
clone size: .
J gene: TRBJ2-1

CDR3 DNA: TGTGCCAGTAGGTCACAGGATAAGGTCTATGGCTACACCTTC
CDR3 protein: CASRSQDKVYGYTF
D gene: .
V gene: TRBV19
clone size: .
J gene: TRBJ1-2

CDR3 DNA: TGTGCCAGCAGTGTGGACAGGGGCAATTACGAGCAGTACTTC
CDR3 protein: CASSVDRGNYEQYF
D gene: TRBD1
V gene: TRBV2
clone size: .
J gene: TRBJ2-7

CDR3 DNA: TGTGCCAGCAGCGACCACAGGGCGAACACCGGGGAGCTGTTTTTT
CDR3 protein: CASSDHRANTGELFF
D gene: .
V gene: TRBV7-9
clone size: .
J gene: TRBJ2-2

CDR3 DNA: TGCAGCGTTGGTAACCGGGACAGGGACACTGAAGCTTTCTTT
CDR3 protein: CSVGNRDRDTEAFF
D gene: TRBD1
V gene: TRBV29-1
clone size: .
J gene: TRBJ1-1

CDR3 DNA: TGTGCCAGCAGTCCCGACAGTCCTGGCGGGTATAGCAATCAGCCCCAGCATTTT
CDR3 protein: CASSPDSPGGYSNQPQHF
D gene: .
V gene: TRBV28
clone size: .
J gene: TRBJ1-5

CDR3 DNA: TGTGCCAGCAGCCCCTTTCGGGGGGGAAACGAAAAACTGTTTTTT
CDR3 protein: CASSPFRGGNEKLFF
D gene: .
V gene: TRBV14
clone size: few
J gene: TRBJ1-4

CDR3 DNA: TGCAGCGTCCAAGGGATCTCTGGAAACACCATATATTTT
CDR3 protein: CSVQGISGNTIYF
D gene: .
V gene: TRBV29-1
clone size: few
J gene: TRBJ1-3

CDR3 DNA: TGTGCCAGCAGCGTTAGCGGGAGTTACAATGAGCAGTTCTTC
CDR3 protein: CASSVSGSYNEQFF
D gene: TRBD2
V gene: TRBV9
clone size: .
J gene: TRBJ2-1

CDR3 DNA: TGTGCCACCCGACAGTCAGGGCGGGCCGGGGAGCTGTTTTTT
CDR3 protein: CATRQSGRAGELFF
D gene: .
V gene: TRBV19
clone size: .
J gene: TRBJ2-2

CDR3 DNA: TGTGCCAGCAGTTTATATCGGCCTAGCGGGGACTACGAGCAGTACTTC
CDR3 protein: CASSLYRPSGDYEQYF
D gene: TRBD2
V gene: TRBV28
clone size: .
J gene: TRBJ2-7

CDR3 DNA: TGCGCCAGCAGCCAAGTCCCAAATGTGGTAGTATACAATGAGCAGTTCTTC
CDR3 protein: CASSQVPNVVVYNEQFF
D gene: .
V gene: TRBV4-1
clone size: .
J gene: TRBJ2-1

CDR3 DNA: TGTGCCAGCAGTTTAAGGACCTATGGCTACACCTTC
CDR3 protein: CASSLRTYGYTF
D gene: .
V gene: TRBV28
clone size: few
J gene: TRBJ1-2

CDR3 DNA: TGTGCCAGCAGCTTTGGGGGCACCGGGGAGCTGTTTTTT
CDR3 protein: CASSFGGTGELFF
D gene: .
V gene: TRBV5-6
clone size: .
J gene: TRBJ2-2

CDR3 DNA: TGTGCCACCAGCAGAGCCGGGACAGATACTAACTATGGCTACACCTTC
CDR3 protein: CATSRAGTDTNYGYTF
D gene: TRBD1
V gene: TRBV15
clone size: .
J gene: TRBJ1-2

CDR3 DNA: TGTGCCACCAGCAGAGATCAGGGAGGGTCGGAGACCCAGTACTTC
CDR3 protein: CATSRDQGGSETQYF
D gene: TRBD2
V gene: TRBV15
clone size: .
J gene: TRBJ2-5

CDR3 DNA: TGCGCCAGCAGCTTGTACGGATCCATGAACACTGAAGCTTTCTTT
CDR3 protein: CASSLYGSMNTEAFF
D gene: .
V gene: TRBV5-1
clone size: .
J gene: TRBJ1-1

CDR3 DNA: TGTGCCAGCAGATCCCTGGAAGGGTTGAACTATGGCTACACCTTC
CDR3 protein: CASRSLEGLNYGYTF
D gene: .
V gene: TRBV11-2
clone size: .
J gene: TRBJ1-2

CDR3 DNA: TGTGCCAGCAGCTCCCGACTAGCATCCCAGGCTAATGAGCAGTTCTTC
CDR3 protein: CASSSRLASQANEQFF
D gene: TRBD2
V gene: TRBV9
clone size: once
J gene: TRBJ2-1

CDR3 DNA: TGTGCCAGCAGCCAAGATGGCGCGGGAGGGGGCACAGATACGCAGTATTTT
CDR3 protein: CASSQDGAGGGTDTQYF
D gene: TRBD2
V gene: TRBV4-2
clone size: .
J gene: TRBJ2-3

CDR3 DNA: TGTGCCAGCAGCTCCGGGCGGGGGGAAAAACTGTTTTTT
CDR3 protein: CASSSGRGEKLFF
D gene: .
V gene: TRBV7-9
clone size: many
J gene: TRBJ1-4

CDR3 DNA: TGTGCCAGCAGCTTTAGTGTCCCCAGCTCCTACAATGAGCAGTTCTTC
CDR3 protein: CASSFSVPSSYNEQFF
D gene: .
V gene: TRBV7-6
clone size: .
J gene: TRBJ2-1

CDR3 DNA: TGTGCCAGCAGCCGGGACGGCCAGCCCCAGCATTTT
CDR3 protein: CASSRDGQPQHF
D gene: .
V gene: TRBV7-2
clone size: .
J gene: TRBJ1-5

CDR3 DNA: TGTGCCAGCTCACTCCAGGGGGCTGGCAATCAGCCCCAGCATTTT
CDR3 protein: CASSLQGAGNQPQHF
D gene: TRBD1
V gene: TRBV18
clone size: once
J gene: TRBJ1-5

CDR3 DNA: TGTGCCAGCAGTGACTCGCCCAATCAGCCCCAGCATTTT
CDR3 protein: CASSDSPNQPQHF
D gene: .
V gene: TRBV6-4
clone size: .
J gene: TRBJ1-5

CDR3 DNA: TGTGCCAGCTCACCGGCCATGACCTACTATGGCTACACCTTC
CDR3 protein: CASSPAMTYYGYTF
D gene: .
V gene: TRBV18
clone size: .
J gene: TRBJ1-2

CDR3 DNA: TGTGCCACCAGCAGAGATAAGGGAGCAGGGGGCGCGGGGACCCAGTACTTC
CDR3 protein: CATSRDKGAGGAGTQYF
D gene: TRBD1
V gene: TRBV15
clone size: .
J gene: TRBJ2-5

CDR3 DNA: TGCGCCAGCAGGACAGGTGATGGAAACACCATATATTTT
CDR3 protein: CASRTGDGNTIYF
D gene: .
V gene: TRBV5-1
clone size: .
J gene: TRBJ1-3

CDR3 DNA: TGCGCCAGCAGCCAAGGGCTAGCGCTTAGCACAGATACGCAGTATTTT
CDR3 protein: CASSQGLALSTDTQYF
D gene: .
V gene: TRBV4-3
clone size: .
J gene: TRBJ2-3

CDR3 DNA: TGTGCTACCGGTAGCGGACAAGAGACCCAGTACTTC
CDR3 protein: CATGSGQETQYF
D gene: .
V gene: TRBV7-7
clone size: few
J gene: TRBJ2-5

CDR3 DNA: TGTGCCAGCAGCCCCCGGGTCCCCACCGGGGAGCTGTTTTTT
CDR3 protein: CASSPRVPTGELFF
D gene: .
V gene: TRBV7-6
clone size: once
J gene: TRBJ2-2

CDR3 DNA: TGTGCCTGGAAGGCGGGAGGAATCAATGAGCAGTTCTTC
CDR3 protein: CAWKAGGINEQFF
D gene: TRBD2
V gene: TRBV30
clone size: .
J gene: TRBJ2-1

CDR3 DNA: TGTGCCAGCAGCTTGAGCGCGGGGCCGGGCACTGAAGCTTTCTTT
CDR3 protein: CASSLSAGPGTEAFF
D gene: .
V gene: TRBV5-4
clone size: few
J gene: TRBJ1-1

CDR3 DNA: TGTGCCAGTAGTAAAGACAGTGCTTTTCAGCCCCAGCATTTT
CDR3 protein: CASSKDSAFQPQHF
D gene: .
V gene: TRBV19
clone size: few
J gene: TRBJ1-5

CDR3 DNA: TGCGCCAGCAGCTTGAGTGCAGGGGGCGATGAAAAACTGTTTTTT
CDR3 protein: CASSLSAGGDEKLFF
D gene: TRBD1
V gene: TRBV5-1
clone size: .
J gene: TRBJ1-4

CDR3 DNA: TGTGCCACCAGCAGAGGACAAGCGGGCGCTGAAGCTTTCTTT
CDR3 protein: CATSRGQAGAEAFF
D gene: .
V gene: TRBV15
clone size: .
J gene: TRBJ1-1

CDR3 DNA: TGTGCCAGCAGTTTCACACCCAGACTAGCGGCTAGCACAGATACGCAGTATTTT
CDR3 protein: CASSFTPRLAASTDTQYF
D gene: TRBD2
V gene: TRBV27
clone size: .
J gene: TRBJ2-3

CDR3 DNA: TGTGCCAGCAGCCCAGGACTAGCTGACACGCAGTATTTT
CDR3 protein: CASSPGLADTQYF
D gene: TRBD2
V gene: TRBV5-4
clone size: .
J gene: TRBJ2-3

CDR3 DNA: TGTACCAGCAGCTTTGGGGGGGACAGGCGGTGGAAGCCCCAGCATTTT
CDR3 protein: CTSSFGGDRRWKPQHF
D gene: TRBD1
V gene: TRBV5-6
clone size: .
J gene: TRBJ1-5

CDR3 DNA: TGTGCCTGGAGTGTACTGTCAGGGTGGTCCTACGAGCAGTACTTC
CDR3 protein: CAWSVLSGWSYEQYF
D gene: .
V gene: TRBV30
clone size: .
J gene: TRBJ2-7

CDR3 DNA: TGTGCCAGCAGCCGACGGACAGGGGGCGCCCAGACCCAGTACTTC
CDR3 protein: CASSRRTGGAQTQYF
D gene: TRBD1
V gene: TRBV7-2
clone size: .
J gene: TRBJ2-5

CDR3 DNA: TGTGCCAGCAAACACGGACAGCCTTTTTTTTGGGAGCAGTACTTC
CDR3 protein: CASKHGQPFFWEQYF
D gene: .
V gene: TRBV21-1
clone size: .
J gene: TRBJ2-7

CDR3 DNA: TGTGCCAGCAATGAGGCGGGAGGTAGCACCGGGGAGCTGTTTTTT
CDR3 protein: CASNEAGGSTGELFF
D gene: TRBD2
V gene: TRBV6-1
clone size: .
J gene: TRBJ2-2